The 31 T cell receptor beta chains presented below share a single source sample, sequenced in a study of T cells in Graves' hyperthyroidism and ophthalmopathy. From RNA transcripts, TCR beta CDR3 regions were amplified. HTBI primers were employed in a first-round RT-PCR of the TCR CDR3. A single record per CDR3 protein comes from TCRdb applying MiXCR to the multiplex PCR reads. In the table there are some 440,000 distinct CDR3 sequences, around 16% of which are singletons. The sample taken for sequencing was blood. The source is a woman younger than 30 with Graves' hyperthyroidism.

This clonotype was counted many times. The chain recombines TRBV12-3 or TRBV12-4 with TRBJ2-7; 7 bases agree with TRBD1. The CDR3 runs 12 residues. J lost 6 bases, V lost 6 bases, and 5 bases had no gene match. CDR3 sequence reads: CASSQTGSEQYF. DNA for the CDR3: TGTGCCAGCAGCCAGACAGGGAGCGAGCAGTACTTC.

This clonotype was detected once. This chain uses TRBV20-1 with TRBJ2-1; TRBD2 agrees at 9 bases. Germline V CDR1 and CDR2: DFQATT, SNEGSKA (reference sequence). The CDR3 sequence is 13 residues long. Trimming removed 2 bases from V and 6 bases from J; junction bases left unmatched: 2. The CDR3 region has the DNA TGCAGTGCTAGACTAGCGGGACGCAATGAGCAGTTCTTC. It codes for CSARLAGRNEQFF.

CDR3 DNA sequence: TGTGCCAGCAGGGTATACCCTTCGTATAATTCACCCCTCCACTTT. As protein: CASRVYPSYNSPLHF. The chain couples TRBV6-1 to TRBJ1-6; D gene uncertain. V gave up 6 bases and J gave up 4 bases, with 13 bases separating them. This CDR3 is built from 15 residues. Per the germline V gene, CDR1 is MNHNS and CDR2 is SASEGT.

In its sample, this clonotype was seen many times. The genes are TRBV5-8 and TRBJ2-5, with 8 bases fitting TRBD2. With 0 bases clipped from V and 1 base from J, the junction kept 5 bases outside the gene matches. Per the germline V gene, CDR1 is SGHTS and CDR2 is YDEGEE. The CDR3 length is 16 residues. The CDR3 region is CASSLAGTRFQETQYF. CDR3 in DNA: TGTGCCAGCAGCTTGGCTGGGACTAGATTCCAAGAGACCCAGTACTTC.

Many counts were recorded for this clonotype. This rearrangement joins TRBV28 to TRBJ2-7; 7 bases are shared with TRBD2. Trimming took 3 bases from V and 2 from J; bases not matched to a gene: 10. Germline CDR1 reads MDHEN; CDR2 reads SYDVKM. The CDR3 extends over 16 amino acids. The CDR3: CASSFLTLAVTYEQYF. The CDR3 region has the DNA TGTGCCAGCAGTTTCCTGACGCTAGCGGTAACCTACGAGCAGTACTTC.

There are a few counts of this clonotype. The rearrangement links TRBV19 to TRBJ1-4; D remains unclear. This CDR3 contains 14 residues. V was cut by 2 bases and J by 0 bases, with 4 bases left in between. CDR1 is LNHDA and CDR2 is SQIVND in the germline V gene (reference sequence). Here the CDR3 reads CASSILTTNEKLFF. The DNA of the CDR3 is TGTGCCAGTAGTATACTAACAACTAATGAAAAACTGTTTTTT.

This clonotype was counted many times. A junction boundary mismatches the germline segment, possibly from a read error. The chain carries TRBV7-7 and TRBJ2-3; 8 nucleotides match TRBD2. CDR3 size: 15 residues. The germline gives CDR1 SSHAT, CDR2 FNYEAQ (reference sequence). The CDR3: CASSLGSGGTDTQYF. For the CDR3, the DNA is TGTGCTAGCAGCTTAGGCTCGGGGGGGACAGATACGCAGTATTTT. Full variable domain (outside the CDR3, taken from reference TRBV7-7 and TRBJ2-3): GAGVSQSPRYKVTKRGQDVTLRCDPISSHATLYWYQQALGQGPEFLTYFNYEAQPDKSGLPSDRFSAERPEGSISTLTIQRTEQRDSAMYRCASSLGSGGTDTQYFGPGTRLTVL.

This clonotype appeared many times. The chain carries TRBV27 and TRBJ2-3; D remains unclear. Trimming removed 7 bases from V and 0 bases from J, with 8 bases in between. The CDR3 is 13 residues long. Germline V CDR1 and CDR2: MNHEY, SMNVEV (reference sequence). The CDR3 here is CASTSVSTDTQYF. DNA of the CDR3: TGTGCCAGCACCTCAGTCAGCACAGATACGCAGTATTTT.

This clonotype has ten or more counts. V is TRBV20-1 and J is TRBJ2-4, with no clear D. V lost 7 bases to trimming and J lost 2 bases, with 9 bases between them. The V gene's germline CDR1 is DFQATT and CDR2 SNEGSKA (reference sequence). This CDR3 comprises 12 residues. Here the CDR3 reads CSGLHSKNIQYF. The CDR3 nucleotides read TGCAGTGGGCTGCATTCCAAAAACATTCAGTACTTC.

The chain uses TRBV7-2 and TRBJ2-1; 8 bases map to TRBD2. The CDR3 consists of 14 residues. V was pared by 2 bases and J by 7 bases, with 4 bases of the junction left unmatched. Germline CDR1 is SGHTA and CDR2 is FQGNSA. The CDR3 loop is CASSLYTGGNEQFF. The CDR3 DNA reads as TGTGCCAGCAGCTTATACACGGGGGGGAATGAGCAGTTCTTC.

This clonotype occurred many times. The CDR3 sequence is CASSHGAGVGEQFF. The CDR3 coding sequence is TGTGCCAGCAGCCACGGTGCGGGAGTCGGTGAGCAGTTCTTC. This chain uses TRBV4-2 with TRBJ2-1; 7 bases agree with TRBD2. V shed 3 bases, J shed 9 bases, and the junction held 8 bases outside the gene matches. The CDR3 is 14 amino acids. Germline V gene data show CDR1 as LGHNA and CDR2 as YNFKEQ.

This clonotype was seen ten or more times. This chain uses TRBV20-1 with TRBJ2-1, with TRBD2 as a possible D gene (5 bases). Looked up from germline, CDR1 is DFQATT and CDR2 is SNEGSKA (reference sequence). This CDR3 has 17 residues. With 7 bases removed from V and 0 bases from J, the gap between germline ends came to 22 bases. DNA for the CDR3: TGCAGTGTGAGGGCTAATACCATTTACGGCTCCTACAATGAGCAGTTCTTC. The encoded protein is CSVRANTIYGSYNEQFF.

The rearrangement joins TRBV6-2 or TRBV6-3 to TRBJ2-1; D unresolved. V lost 4 bases and J 2 bases, leaving 9 bases between the germline ends. Germline V gene data show CDR1 as MNHEY and CDR2 as SVGEGT. This CDR3 contains 14 residues. CDR3 DNA: TGTGCCAGCAGTTCGACCCGTGCCTACAATGAGCAGTTCTTC. Translated, it gives CASSSTRAYNEQFF.

This clonotype was seen many times. This chain joins TRBV11-2 and TRBJ1-2; weak D call: TRBD1 (6 bases). The V gene lost 1 base and the J gene lost 5 bases, with 11 bases spanning the gap. Germline V gene sequence: CDR1 SGHAT, CDR2 FQNNGV. This CDR3 is built from 14 residues. CDR3 protein: CASSLGPTGYGYTF. In nucleotides, the CDR3 is TGTGCCAGCAGCTTAGGTCCGACAGGTTATGGCTACACCTTC.

The table lists this clonotype with many counts. V gene TRBV5-1 combines with J gene TRBJ1-1; D possibly corresponds to TRBD1 (5 bases). V dropped 1 base and J dropped 1 base, with 14 bases sitting between them. The CDR3 consists of 16 residues. From germline, CDR1 is SGHRS and CDR2 YFSETQ. The CDR3 DNA reads as TGCGCCAGCAGCTTGACCTCGGGACTTCCGAACACTGAAGCTTTCTTT. Its translation is CASSLTSGLPNTEAFF.

The chain combines TRBV9 with TRBJ2-5; D is perhaps TRBD1 or TRBD2 (6 bases each). The CDR3 spans 16 residues. V was trimmed by 0 bases and J by 1 base, leaving 13 bases between them. Germline CDR1 SGDLS, CDR2 YYNGEE. CDR3 sequence reads: CASSVGEARGQETQYF. The CDR3 DNA sequence: TGTGCCAGCAGCGTAGGGGAGGCCAGGGGCCAAGAGACCCAGTACTTC.

Only a few counts were recorded for this clonotype. The rearrangement joins TRBV6-2 or TRBV6-3 to TRBJ1-1, with a weak D call TRBD1 (5 bases). CDR1 MNHEY and CDR2 SVGEGT come from the germline V gene. The CDR3 spans 19 residues. Trimming pared 2 bases from V and 0 bases from J, leaving 22 bases between. The chain's CDR3 is CASSYRSGLGRGVNTEAFF. CDR3 nucleotides: TGTGCCAGCAGTTACAGATCGGGACTGGGTAGAGGAGTGAACACTGAAGCTTTCTTT.

This clonotype was counted ten times or more. The V gene is TRBV6-1, the J gene TRBJ2-7; possible D gene TRBD1, 5 bases. Deletions cut 5 bases from V and 4 bases from J, with 15 bases between. Germline CDR1 is MNHNS and CDR2 is SASEGT. This CDR3 spans 14 amino acids. The CDR3, as DNA: TGTGCCAGCAGTTATTCAGGGTTTAGGTACGAGCAGTACTTC. It yields the protein CASSYSGFRYEQYF.

This clonotype was recorded at least ten times. This chain links TRBV30 with TRBJ2-1; 7 nucleotides line up with TRBD2. V shed 4 bases and J 6 bases; nucleotides not matched to a gene: 6. Germline values: CDR1 GTSNPN, CDR2 SVGIG (reference sequence). The CDR3 is 13 residues long. This chain's CDR3 is CAWTAGASNEQFF. The CDR3 DNA reads as TGTGCCTGGACGGCGGGAGCCTCCAATGAGCAGTTCTTC.

This clonotype was seen more than once but under ten times. The chain combines TRBV6-5 with TRBJ1-5; D is uncertain. From germline, CDR1 is MNHEY and CDR2 SVGAGI. CDR3 length: 15 residues. Trimming pared 0 bases from V and 2 bases from J, leaving 8 bases between. The CDR3 DNA follows: TGTGCCAGCAGTTACTCGGAGGTCGGCAATCAGCCCCAGCATTTT. This sequence encodes CASSYSEVGNQPQHF.

V gene TRBV5-6 combines with J gene TRBJ2-6; D might be TRBD1 or TRBD2, each matching 5 bases. Germline V gives CDR1 SGHDT, CDR2 YYEEEE. The ends were cut back, 4 bases at V and 2 bases at J, with 10 bases in the middle. CDR3 length equals 15 residues. The CDR3 protein is CASSLLGAGANVLTF. CDR3 DNA: TGTGCCAGCAGCCTGCTGGGGGCTGGGGCCAACGTCCTGACTTTC.

This clonotype was observed many times. This chain joins TRBV10-3 and TRBJ2-1; TRBD2 aligns across 12 bases. The CDR3 contains 16 residues. V trimming: 7 bases; J trimming: 0 bases; junction bases outside the gene matches: 4. Germline V lookup: CDR1 ENHRY, CDR2 SYGVKD. Written as DNA, the CDR3 is TGTGCCATCATGGGGACTAGCGGGTCCTCCTACAATGAGCAGTTCTTC. Its translation: CAIMGTSGSSYNEQFF.

This clonotype was detected ten times or more. The chain carries TRBV7-2 and TRBJ1-6, with 7 bases fitting TRBD1. V gave up 6 bases and J gave up 7 bases; unmatched junction bases: 15. The CDR3 is made up of 17 amino acids. The germline CDR1 and CDR2 sequences are SGHTA and FQGNSA. CDR3 sequence reads: CASSPEPTTGRNSPLHF. The DNA for the CDR3 is TGTGCCAGCAGTCCCGAGCCCACGACAGGGCGCAATTCACCCCTCCACTTT.

Note on this clonotype: Just one base apart from a much larger clone, this may be a read error. Here the CDR3 reads CASSLGDRANYGYIF. The CDR3 DNA sequence: TGCGCCAGCAGCTTGGGGGACAGGGCTAACTATGGCTACATCTTC. The V call is TRBV5-1, the J call TRBJ1-2, with TRBD1 matching 9 bases. CDR1 and CDR2 from the germline V gene are SGHRS and YFSETQ. The CDR3 loop spans 15 amino acids.

This chain joins TRBV19 and TRBJ2-2, with D tentatively TRBD1 (5 bases). V lost 7 bases and J 8 bases, leaving 11 bases between the germline ends. Germline V gene sequence: CDR1 LNHDA, CDR2 SQIVND (reference sequence). The CDR3 is 12 residues long. The CDR3 loop reads CASKGPGGELFF. CDR3 nucleotides: TGTGCCAGTAAGGGGCCAGGAGGGGAGCTGTTTTTT.

This clonotype was observed many times. The chain links TRBV2 to TRBJ1-4; weak D call: TRBD1 (5 bases). The germline V gene has CDR1 SNHLY and CDR2 FYNNEI. The CDR3 has 14 residues. The V end was cut by 5 bases, the J end by 7 bases, with 14 bases between. The CDR3 is CASSPTDIVEKLFF. The CDR3 nucleotides read TGTGCCAGCAGTCCGACAGATATCGTTGAAAAACTGTTTTTT.

This clonotype was counted many times. V and J are TRBV20-1 and TRBJ2-1; D uncertain. The CDR3 covers 12 residues. Germline assignment: CDR1 DFQATT and CDR2 SNEGSKA (reference sequence). Trimming took 0 bases from V and 10 from J, leaving 10 bases between them. CDR3 DNA sequence: TGCAGTGCTAGAGATCTAGGTCGGGAGCAGTTCTTC. Its protein product is CSARDLGREQFF.

This clonotype was observed at least ten times. The chain uses TRBV29-1 and TRBJ1-4; D is undetermined. The CDR3 runs 15 residues. Germline lookup yields CDR1 SQVTM and CDR2 ANQGSEA. V dropped 0 bases and J dropped 2 bases, with 10 bases sitting between them. CDR3 region: CSVEDPQETNEKLFF. The CDR3 DNA sequence: TGCAGCGTTGAAGATCCGCAGGAGACTAATGAAAAACTGTTTTTT.

This clonotype appeared many times. CDR3 amino acids: CASGDLAAAYEQYF. In DNA, the CDR3 is TGTGCCAGCGGAGATTTAGCGGCGGCCTACGAGCAGTACTTC. This chain links TRBV7-8 with TRBJ2-7; a weak D match, TRBD2 (6 bases). Germline V gene lookup returns CDR1 SGHVS and CDR2 FQNEAQ. Trimming shortened V by 8 bases and J by 2 bases, and 16 bases separated the two germline ends. This CDR3 has 14 amino acids.

This clonotype came up a few times. The gene calls are TRBV5-1 and TRBJ2-2; tentatively, D is TRBD2 (6 bases). CDR1 is SGHRS, CDR2 YFSETQ, per germline. There are 16 residues in the CDR3. The V gene lost 5 bases and the J gene lost 4 bases, with 18 bases spanning the gap. Written as DNA, the CDR3 is TGCGCCAGCAGGCCTGCCTTCACTAGCCCCACCGGGGAGCTGTTTTTT. Its translation is CASRPAFTSPTGELFF.

This clonotype appeared many times. In DNA form, the CDR3 reads TGTGCCAGCAGCCAGGCCGGGACAGGGGGTGGAAAGCAGTACTTC. It encodes CASSQAGTGGGKQYF. The chain recombines TRBV14 with TRBJ2-7; 11 nucleotides agree with TRBD1. With V trimmed by 3 bases and J by 8 bases, 9 bases remained unmatched. There are 15 residues in the CDR3. In germline, CDR1 is SGHDN, CDR2 FVKESK.